Presented here are 19 T cell receptor beta chains from one specimen sequenced in a study of shared clonotypes between healthy human individuals. Profiling relied on immunoSEQ multiplex PCR, and the TCRdb table lists in-frame clones only, not all of them. The sample lists 2 million to 3 million clones; over 85% were seen once. What was sequenced was naive CD4+ T cells sorted from blood. The subset is: CD45RA+ positively selected. The receptor source for this set is a man younger than 35 in good health.

This chain uses TRBV7-9 with TRBJ2-3; 10 bases align to TRBD2. The CDR3 covers 15 residues. CDR1 and CDR2 (germline): SEHNR, FQNEAQ (reference sequence). V shed 1 base and J 4 bases; nucleotides not matched to a gene: 2. In DNA form, the CDR3 reads TGTGCCAGCAGCTTAGAACTAGCGGGGCCAGATACGCAGTATTTT. It codes for CASSLELAGPDTQYF.

This clone was seen a single time. The gene calls are TRBV5-6 and TRBJ2-3; 11 positions match TRBD2. Germline values: CDR1 SGHDT, CDR2 YYEEEE. After removal of 4 bases from V and 4 bases from J, the junction contained 8 bases not matched to a gene. The CDR3 is 16 residues long. CDR3 nucleotide sequence: TGTGCCAGCAGCCCGCCGGGACTAGCGGTTCCAGATACGCAGTATTTT. Translated: CASSPPGLAVPDTQYF.

This chain uses TRBV5-4 with TRBJ2-5; TRBD2 matches at 12 bases. CDR3 length: 16 residues. From germline, CDR1 is SGHNT and CDR2 YYREEE (reference sequence). The J segment lost 5 bases and the V segment lost 2 bases, leaving 7 bases of the junction unmatched. CDR3 region: CASSFGLAGRGETQYF. CDR3 bases: TGTGCCAGCAGCTTTGGACTAGCGGGGCGGGGGGAGACCCAGTACTTC.

J is TRBJ2-7 and V is TRBV6-6; D is possibly TRBD2 (6 bases). V was clipped by 7 bases and J by 0 bases, with 10 bases between them. The V gene's germline CDR1 is MNHNY and CDR2 SVGAGI (reference sequence). This CDR3 region has 13 residues. The CDR3 sequence: CASKDGGSYEQYF. Here the CDR3 DNA reads TGTGCCAGCAAGGACGGGGGCTCCTACGAGCAGTACTTC.

As concerns this clone: Within the sample, other DNA sequences also encode this same CDR3. The J gene is TRBJ1-6, the V gene TRBV7-9, with D unclear. Trimming cost V 5 bases and J 8 bases, with 7 bases left between them. The CDR3 contains 12 residues. CDR1 is SEHNR, CDR2 FQNEAQ, per germline (reference sequence). The CDR3 region is CASSPGDSPLHF. Written as DNA, the CDR3 is TGTGCCAGCAGCCCAGGAGATTCACCCCTCCACTTT.

The chain has TRBV21-1 and TRBJ2-1; the table's TRBD2 call for D was not verified on the DNA. TRBV21-1 is labeled a pseudogene. The CDR3 runs 22 residues. CDR3 sequence (DNA): TGTGCCAGACTTCTGGCGGGAGGAGACAAAACCAAACTGACCCGCTCCTACAATGAGCAGTTCTTC. Residues: CARLLAGGDKTKLTRSYNEQFF.

The chain is built from TRBV5-4 and TRBJ2-7; TRBD1 aligns across 8 bases. Germline V gene lookup returns CDR1 SGHNT and CDR2 YYREEE (reference sequence). Trimming at V came to 4 bases and at J to 6 bases, leaving 12 bases not matched to a gene. The length of the CDR3 is 15 residues. The CDR3 here is CASSRQTGAGGEQYF. The CDR3 coding sequence is TGTGCCAGCAGCCGACAGACAGGGGCCGGTGGCGAGCAGTACTTC.

J is TRBJ2-1 and V is TRBV2, with a tentative D call TRBD2 (5 bases). V was cut by 6 bases and J by 4 bases, with 10 bases left in between. The CDR3 contains 13 residues. Germline V lookup: CDR1 SNHLY, CDR2 FYNNEI. The CDR3 DNA sequence: TGTGCCAGCAGCGCCGGGATTTACAATGAGCAGTTCTTC. Its translation: CASSAGIYNEQFF.

The V call is TRBV18, the J call TRBJ1-6, with D uncertain. The germline V and J ends were trimmed by 3 bases and 7 bases, with 16 bases remaining between them. Germline loops: CDR1 KGHSH, CDR2 LQKENI. The CDR3 spans 16 residues. CDR3 DNA sequence: TGTGCCAGCTCACCGCTTAGGGCTACCGAAAATTCACCCCTCCACTTT. It encodes CASSPLRATENSPLHF.

V usage is TRBV30 and J usage is TRBJ2-3; 7 bases are a match to TRBD2. The CDR3 is 15 residues long. CDR1 is GTSNPN and CDR2 is SVGIG in the germline V gene (reference sequence). Trimming at V came to 3 bases and at J to 4 bases, leaving 10 bases not matched to a gene. In DNA form, the CDR3 reads TGTGCCTGGAGGGAGGGCGGGAGAGGCCCAGATACGCAGTATTTT. It is translated as CAWREGGRGPDTQYF. The variable domain in full, completed from reference TRBV30 and TRBJ2-3, reads SQTIHQWPATLVQPVGSPLSLECTVEGTSNPNLYWYRQAAGRGLQLLFYSVGIGQISSEVPQNLSASRPQDRQFILSSKKLLLSDSGFYLCAWREGGRGPDTQYFGPGTRLTVL.

This clone appeared once. This chain uses TRBV11-2 with TRBJ2-3, with TRBD2 matching 9 bases. V lost 1 base to trimming and J lost 0 bases; unmatched junction nucleotides: 5. The CDR3 has 17 amino acids. CDR1 and CDR2 from the germline V gene are SGHAT and FQNNGV. As DNA, the CDR3 is TGTGCCAGCAGCTTAGGGGCGGGAGGGATTAGCACAGATACGCAGTATTTT. Its protein product is CASSLGAGGISTDTQYF.

A note on this clone: Relative to the germline gene, one junction end is altered; a read error may explain this. The genes are TRBV19 and TRBJ1-1, with a tentative D call TRBD1 (6 bases). The CDR3 runs 14 residues. Looked up from germline, CDR1 is LNHDA and CDR2 is SQIVND (reference sequence). The CDR3 nucleotides read TGTGCCAGTCGTATCAGGACAGCGAACACTGAAGCTTTCTTT. Its protein is CASRIRTANTEAFF.

V is TRBV4-2 and J is TRBJ2-5, with 9 positions matching TRBD2. V shed 3 bases and J 5 bases; nucleotides not matched to a gene: 7. Germline V gene lookup returns CDR1 LGHNA and CDR2 YNFKEQ. The CDR3 totals 15 residues. The CDR3 DNA follows: TGTGCCAGCAGCCAGGTTCTAGCGGGGTTGGAGACCCAGTACTTC. Residues: CASSQVLAGLETQYF.

The chain joins TRBV9 to TRBJ2-3; the match to TRBD2 covers 7 bases. Germline loops: CDR1 SGDLS, CDR2 YYNGEE. The CDR3 is made up of 15 amino acids. The V segment lost 1 base and the J segment 6 bases; nucleotides outside the gene matches: 8. The CDR3 nucleotides read TGTGCCAGCAGCGTACGGGGGGACCGCCGCGATACGCAGTATTTT. It translates to CASSVRGDRRDTQYF.

Details on this clone: Other DNA sequences within the sample encode an identical CDR3. The chain links TRBV18 to TRBJ2-5, with 7 bases matching TRBD1. The J segment lost 5 bases and the V segment lost 1 base, leaving 4 bases of the junction unmatched. This CDR3 comprises 14 residues. Germline CDR1 reads KGHSH; CDR2 reads LQKENI. Here the CDR3 DNA reads TGTGCCAGCTCACCACAGGGGGCTGGGGAGACCCAGTACTTC. Residues: CASSPQGAGETQYF.

This clone has a handful of counts. This chain joins TRBV2 and TRBJ1-1; a weak D match, TRBD1 (6 bases). The germline V gene has CDR1 SNHLY and CDR2 FYNNEI. The germline V and J ends were trimmed by 4 bases and 3 bases, with 9 bases remaining between them. The CDR3 contains 13 residues. CDR3 nucleotide sequence: TGTGCCAGCAGTGGGGGGCTGTACACTGAAGCTTTCTTT. Translated, it gives CASSGGLYTEAFF.

The rearrangement links TRBV27 to TRBJ1-2; 7 nucleotides line up with TRBD1. From germline, CDR1 is MNHEY and CDR2 SMNVEV (reference sequence). V lost 5 bases, J lost 2 bases, and 5 bases stayed unmatched. The CDR3 extends over 14 amino acids. The CDR3 nucleotides read TGTGCCAGCAGTACCACACAGGGGAACTATGGCTACACCTTC. Residues: CASSTTQGNYGYTF.

The rearrangement links TRBV5-1 to TRBJ1-2; no clear D. The CDR3 runs to 14 residues. Germline CDR1 and CDR2: SGHRS and YFSETQ. The V end lost 2 bases, the J end lost 6 bases, and 14 bases lay between the germline ends. The CDR3, as DNA: TGCGCCAGCAGCTTTGGCGACCAGGTCGATGGCTACACCTTC. Amino acid sequence: CASSFGDQVDGYTF.

The CDR3 bases are TGTGCCAGCAGCTTAAAAGTAGAACGTCCGCACTTT. Its protein product is CASSLKVERPHF. The V gene is TRBV11-2, the J gene TRBJ1-6; D gene unclear. The CDR3 extends over 12 amino acids. Trimming removed 2 bases at V and 19 bases at J, with 15 bases between. CDR1 is SGHAT, CDR2 FQNNGV, per germline.